The present entry profiles one TCR beta chain with its context. It has no known antigen specificity. Within one base of it there is no much larger clone, and no base qualities were kept. This record belongs to a study of blood T cell repertoires in COVID-19 (dated by TCRdb to 2018 to 2021). With respect to the entire study: The collaborator samples originated in the United States, Italy and Spain and spanned the acute and convalescent phases of COVID-19. Samples were obtained from the ongoing ImmuneRACE study (first 160 participants) and from over 1,000 subjects provided by 6 global collaborators. Subjects who had been exposed to COVID-19, were actively infected with it, or had recovered from it provided the deeply sampled blood TCRbeta repertoires that made up the dataset. Nearly every sample came with metadata listing a de-identified subject ID, COVID-19 status, age in years and sex. The repertoires were released in a freely available public database meant as a resource for research on the immune response to SARS-CoV-2. Where available, HLA class I and class II types were obtained from metadata supplied by the sample provider rather than from assay-based typing. The prospective study material was composed of cDNA or gDNA derived from T cells, B-cell-depleted T cells, or PBMCs.

The collaborating institutions used their own protocols to collect whole blood in K2EDTA tubes. For TCRbeta analysis, collaborators shipped samples as frozen whole blood, isolated PBMCs, or DNA extracted from either of those sample types. What the authors observed across the whole study: Clinical and demographic metadata were provided uncurated, with the amount varying by source and participant.

The immunoSEQ Assay, a bias-controlled multiplex PCR, was used to amplify TCRbeta CDR3 regions from genomic DNA. The original pipeline was this. The number of nucleated cells in each sample was estimated by amplification of reference gene primers within the assay. To quantify the absolute abundance of each unique TCRbeta CDR3 rearrangement, sequence reads were collapsed and filtered. For each sample, productive Simpson clonality was calculated as the square root of Simpson's diversity index across productive rearrangements. This is the immuneACCESS table as TCRdb keeps it, with only in-frame sequences that have V and J called. A part of the clones is gone; compared with another copy, unresolved V genes explain less than half, and the rest is unexplained. The V and J calls and clone size come from that table; D and trimming were worked out from the DNA. This sample lists some 180,000 clones; about nine tenths were detected once. The ten largest account for around 7% of the sample.

Sequencing was done on a sample of peripheral blood. The sequence came from a man aged 40-50 years with acute or convalescent COVID-19.

The CDR3 reads as follows: CASSLGGTTYNEQFF. The DNA sequence reads TGTGCCAGCAGCTTAGGAGGGACAACTTACAATGAGCAGTTCTTC. The chain is made from TRBV11-2 and TRBJ2-1; D gene: possibly TRBD1, on 6 matching bases. The germline V gene encodes CDR1 SGHAT and CDR2 FQNNGV. Including cysteine and phenylalanine, the CDR3 has 15 amino acids. The DNA shown is the 45-base CDR3, in frame from base 1. The junction carries 11 bases between V and J, which are trimmed by 1 base and 4 bases respectively.